These 13 T cell receptor beta chains were sequenced from one sample in a study of blood T cell repertoires in COVID-19 (dated by TCRdb to the early 2020s). Receptors were amplified or captured by the immunoSEQ multiplex PCR assay. TCRdb took this table from immuneACCESS and kept in-frame rearrangements with V and J called. Such tables lack part of the clones; where checked against another copy, unresolved V genes explain under half of the gap, and the rest is unexplained. The sample table lists 350,000 or so clones, 70% to 90% of them with a count of one. The ten largest clones represent 10% of the sample. Sequenced: peripheral blood. These receptors came from a woman younger than 45 with COVID-19, enrolled during active disease.

The chain combines TRBV5-1 with TRBJ2-7; a weak D match, TRBD1 (5 bases). V lost 1 base and J 6 bases, leaving 11 bases between the germline ends. Germline values: CDR1 SGHRS, CDR2 YFSETQ. This CDR3 is built from 13 residues. CDR3 bases: TGCGCCAGCAGCTTGTCAGGGAACTTCGAGCAGTACTTC. Encoded protein: CASSLSGNFEQYF.

The chain has TRBV28 and TRBJ2-2; maybe TRBD2 (5 bases). Germline V gives CDR1 MDHEN, CDR2 SYDVKM. This CDR3 comprises 14 residues. V lost 5 bases to trimming and J lost 1 base, with 8 bases between them. CDR3 nucleotide sequence: TGTGCCAGCAGTCGAGGACTGAACACCGGGGAGCTGTTTTTT. This encodes CASSRGLNTGELFF.

The rearrangement links TRBV7-2 to TRBJ2-3; 8 bases match TRBD1. The CDR3 has 14 residues. In germline, CDR1 is SGHTA, CDR2 FQGNSA. The V gene end was trimmed by 4 bases and the J gene end by 5 bases; junction bases not matched to a gene: 5. In DNA form, the CDR3 reads TGTGCCAGCAGCTCCCAGGGGGCTATAGATACGCAGTATTTT. Protein: CASSSQGAIDTQYF.

The chain is built from TRBV27 and TRBJ1-1; D remains unclear. This CDR3 comprises 13 residues. CDR1 is MNHEY and CDR2 is SMNVEV in the germline V gene (reference sequence). The V and J ends lost 6 bases and 5 bases respectively, with 13 bases between them. The CDR3 DNA reads as TGTGCCAGCAGGTTAGGTCGAGGAACTGAAGCTTTCTTT. This codes for CASRLGRGTEAFF.

This clone was recorded only once. This chain uses TRBV4-1 with TRBJ2-1; 10 bases agree with TRBD2. V lost 2 bases and J lost 4; bases outside the gene matches: 2. Per germline, CDR1 MGHRA and CDR2 YSYEKL. The CDR3 spans 15 residues. The CDR3 DNA reads TGCGCCAGCAGCCAACAACTAGCGGGATACAATGAGCAGTTCTTC. It yields the protein CASSQQLAGYNEQFF.

V and J are TRBV6-4 and TRBJ1-2, with D perhaps TRBD1 (5 bases). The CDR3 runs to 11 residues. V gave up 9 bases and J gave up 8 bases, with 13 bases separating them. Per the germline V gene, CDR1 is MRHNA and CDR2 is SNTAGT. The CDR3, as DNA: TGTGCCAGTCGGGGGACCCGCGGCTACACCTTC. Protein: CASRGTRGYTF.

The J gene is TRBJ2-7, the V gene TRBV6-5, with D unresolved. The CDR3 loop spans 14 amino acids. Germline V CDR1 and CDR2: MNHEY, SVGAGI. V gave up 6 bases and J gave up 0 bases, with 12 bases separating them. DNA of the CDR3: TGTGCCAGCAGAGCCCCAGCGAGCTCCTACGAGCAGTACTTC. Translation gives CASRAPASSYEQYF.

The rearrangement joins TRBV28 to TRBJ2-2; D gene ambiguous. Germline CDR1 is MDHEN and CDR2 is SYDVKM. V was trimmed by 6 bases and J by 4 bases, leaving 9 bases between them. The CDR3 covers 13 residues. CDR3 sequence reads: CASREQRTGELFF. DNA of the CDR3: TGTGCCAGCAGAGAGCAGCGCACCGGGGAGCTGTTTTTT. Full variable domain (rest looked up from reference TRBV28 and TRBJ2-2): DVKVTQSSRYLVKRTGEKVFLECVQDMDHENMFWYRQDPGLGLRLIYFSYDVKMKEKGDIPEGYSVSREKKERFSLILESASTNQTSMYLCASREQRTGELFFGEGSRLTVL.

The CDR3 coding sequence is TGCGCCAGCAGCAACGGGGGCTACGAGCAGTACTTC. Amino acids: CASSNGGYEQYF. The rearrangement uses TRBV4-1 and TRBJ2-7; a weak D match, TRBD2 (6 bases). This CDR3 has 12 amino acids. Germline V gene data show CDR1 as MGHRA and CDR2 as YSYEKL. Between the trimmed V and J ends, which lost 5 bases and 3 bases, there was a span of 8 bases.

CDR3 amino acids: CASSRRVNTEAFF. In DNA form, the CDR3 reads TGTGCCAGCAGTCGGCGGGTCAACACTGAAGCTTTCTTT. The rearrangement uses TRBV6-2 or TRBV6-3 and TRBJ1-1; D unresolved. Germline V gene sequence: CDR1 MNHEY, CDR2 SVGEGT. The CDR3 spans 13 residues. V lost 5 bases and J lost 2, with 9 bases in between.

The genes are TRBV19 and TRBJ1-2, with TRBD1 matching 10 bases. Germline values: CDR1 LNHDA, CDR2 SQIVND (reference sequence). Trimming removed 3 bases from V and 6 bases from J; junction bases left unmatched: 13. The CDR3 loop spans 17 amino acids. CDR3 in DNA: TGTGCCAGTAGTATTCCAAATCCGGGACAGGGGATTGATGGCTACACCTTC. The encoded protein is CASSIPNPGQGIDGYTF.

This chain uses TRBV19 with TRBJ2-7, with D perhaps TRBD2 (5 bases). Germline CDR1 and CDR2: LNHDA and SQIVND (reference sequence). Trimming cost V 4 bases and J 7 bases, with 14 bases left between them. The CDR3 runs 13 residues. CDR3 region: CASSSGWSEEQYF. The CDR3 DNA follows: TGTGCCAGTAGTAGCGGGTGGAGTGAAGAGCAGTACTTC.

V gene TRBV27 combines with J gene TRBJ2-7, with 15 bases identical to TRBD2. In germline, CDR1 is MNHEY, CDR2 SMNVEV (reference sequence). Germline trimming cut 3 bases from V and 0 bases from J; bases unmatched to any gene: 9. The length of the CDR3 is 19 residues. This CDR3 is CASSFTWTSGRANSYEQYF. The CDR3 nucleotides are TGTGCCAGCAGTTTCACCTGGACTAGCGGGAGGGCTAACTCCTACGAGCAGTACTTC.